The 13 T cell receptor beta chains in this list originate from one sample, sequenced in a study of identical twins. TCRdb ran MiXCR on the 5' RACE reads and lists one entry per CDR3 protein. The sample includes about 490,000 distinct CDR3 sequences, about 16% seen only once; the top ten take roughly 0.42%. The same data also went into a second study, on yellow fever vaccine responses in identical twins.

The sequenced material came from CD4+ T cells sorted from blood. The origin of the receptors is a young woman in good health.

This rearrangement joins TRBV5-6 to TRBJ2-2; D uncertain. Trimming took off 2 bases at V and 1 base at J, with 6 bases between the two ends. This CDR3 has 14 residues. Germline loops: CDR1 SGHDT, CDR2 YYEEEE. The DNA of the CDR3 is TGTGCCAGCAGCTTAGACTGGAACACCGGGGAGCTGTTTTTT. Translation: CASSLDWNTGELFF. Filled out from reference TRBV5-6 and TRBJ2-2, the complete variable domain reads DAGVTQSPTHLIKTRGQQVTLRCSPKSGHDTVSWYQQALGQGPQFIFQYYEEEERQRGNFPDRFSGHQFPNYSSELNVNALLLGDSALYLCASSLDWNTGELFFGEGSRLTVL.

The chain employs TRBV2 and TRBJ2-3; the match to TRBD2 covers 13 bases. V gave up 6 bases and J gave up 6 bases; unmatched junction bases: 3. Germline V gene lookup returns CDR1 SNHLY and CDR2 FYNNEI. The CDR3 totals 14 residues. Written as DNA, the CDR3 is TGTGCCAGCAGCGGACTAGCGGGAGAGGATACGCAGTATTTT. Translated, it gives CASSGLAGEDTQYF.

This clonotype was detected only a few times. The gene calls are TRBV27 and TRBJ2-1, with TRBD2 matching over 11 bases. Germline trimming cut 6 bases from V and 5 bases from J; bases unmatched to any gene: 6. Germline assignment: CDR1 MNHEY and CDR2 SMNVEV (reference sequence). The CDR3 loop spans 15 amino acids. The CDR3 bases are TGTGCCAGCAGGATAGGGACTAGCGGAAACAATGAGCAGTTCTTC. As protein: CASRIGTSGNNEQFF.

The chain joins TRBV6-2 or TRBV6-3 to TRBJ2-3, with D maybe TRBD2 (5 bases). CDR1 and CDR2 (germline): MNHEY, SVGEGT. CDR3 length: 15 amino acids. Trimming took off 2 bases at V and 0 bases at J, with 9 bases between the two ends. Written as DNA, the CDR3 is TGTGCCAGCAGTTACCTTGCGGGCAGCACAGATACGCAGTATTTT. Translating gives CASSYLAGSTDTQYF.

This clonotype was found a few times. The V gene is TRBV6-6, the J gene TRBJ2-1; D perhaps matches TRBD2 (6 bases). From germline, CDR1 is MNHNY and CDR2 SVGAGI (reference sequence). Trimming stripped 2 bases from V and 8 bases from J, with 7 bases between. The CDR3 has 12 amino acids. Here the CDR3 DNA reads TGTGCCAGCAGTTACGGAGGGGATGAGCAGTTCTTC. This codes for CASSYGGDEQFF.

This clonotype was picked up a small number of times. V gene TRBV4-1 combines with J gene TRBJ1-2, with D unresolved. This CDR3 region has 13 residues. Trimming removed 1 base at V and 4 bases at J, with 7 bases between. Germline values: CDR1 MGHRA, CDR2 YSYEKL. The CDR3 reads CASSQAAAYGYTF. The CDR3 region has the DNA TGCGCCAGCAGCCAAGCGGCGGCCTATGGCTACACCTTC.

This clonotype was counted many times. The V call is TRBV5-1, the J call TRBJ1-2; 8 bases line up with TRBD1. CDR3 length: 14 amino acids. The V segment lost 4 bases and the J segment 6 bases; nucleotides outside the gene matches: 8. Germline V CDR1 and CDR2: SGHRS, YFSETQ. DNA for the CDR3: TGCGCCAGCAGCCCCGGGACAGGACCGCATGGCTACACCTTC. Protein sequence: CASSPGTGPHGYTF.

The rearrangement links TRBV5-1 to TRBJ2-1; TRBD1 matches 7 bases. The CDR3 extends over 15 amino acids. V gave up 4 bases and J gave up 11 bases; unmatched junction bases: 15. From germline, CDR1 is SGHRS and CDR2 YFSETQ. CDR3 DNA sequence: TGCGCCAGCAGCCAGTGGTCCGACAGGGTTAGTCAGCAGTTCTTC. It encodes CASSQWSDRVSQQFF.

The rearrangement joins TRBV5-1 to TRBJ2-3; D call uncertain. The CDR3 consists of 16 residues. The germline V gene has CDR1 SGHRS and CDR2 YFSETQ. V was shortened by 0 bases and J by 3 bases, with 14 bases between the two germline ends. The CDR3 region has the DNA TGCGCCAGCAGCTTGGAGGTGGCGGCGCTGACAGATACGCAGTATTTT. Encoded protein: CASSLEVAALTDTQYF.

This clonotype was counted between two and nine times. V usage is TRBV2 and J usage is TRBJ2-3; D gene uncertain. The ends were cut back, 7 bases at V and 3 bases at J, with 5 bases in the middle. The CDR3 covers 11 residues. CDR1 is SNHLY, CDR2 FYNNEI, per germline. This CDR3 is CASTETDTQYF. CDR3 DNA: TGTGCCAGCACCGAGACAGATACGCAGTATTTT.

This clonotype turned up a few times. The CDR3, as DNA: TGTGCCAGCAGCCCGAGACTCCTGGATGAAAAACTGTTTTTT. This gives the protein CASSPRLLDEKLFF. V gene TRBV11-2 combines with J gene TRBJ1-4; D is undetermined. Trimming took off 5 bases at V and 6 bases at J, with 13 bases between the two ends. The CDR3 is made up of 14 amino acids. CDR1 and CDR2 from the germline V gene are SGHAT and FQNNGV.

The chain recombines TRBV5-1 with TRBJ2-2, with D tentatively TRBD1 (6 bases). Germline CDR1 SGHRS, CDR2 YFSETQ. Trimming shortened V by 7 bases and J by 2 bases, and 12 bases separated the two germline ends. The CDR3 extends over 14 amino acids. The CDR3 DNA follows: TGCGCCAGCTTGGACAGCCCTAACACCGGGGAGCTGTTTTTT. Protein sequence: CASLDSPNTGELFF.

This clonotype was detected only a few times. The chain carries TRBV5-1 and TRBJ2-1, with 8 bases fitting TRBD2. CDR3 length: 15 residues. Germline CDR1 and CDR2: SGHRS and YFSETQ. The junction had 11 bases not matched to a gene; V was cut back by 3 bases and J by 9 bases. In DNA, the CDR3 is TGCGCCAGCAGCTGGGGACTAGTAGGTTCTGCTGAGCAGTTCTTC. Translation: CASSWGLVGSAEQFF.